Following are 27 T cell receptor beta chains from one sample sequenced in a study of OX40 agonist ivuxolimab in advanced cancers. Using immunoSEQ multiplex PCR, the repertoire was profiled, and TCRdb retains in-frame clones only, with some absent. The table lists roughly 52,000 clones, just under 85% of them singletons, with 1.2% in the top ten. Sequencing used CD4+ or CD8+ T cells sorted from blood, obtained in a trial of the OX40 agonist ivuxolimab. These receptor sequences come from an adult with an advanced solid tumor such as melanoma, head and neck, liver or kidney cancer.

The V and J genes are TRBV19 and TRBJ2-5, with D tentatively TRBD1 or TRBD2 (6 bases each). Germline loops: CDR1 LNHDA, CDR2 SQIVND (reference sequence). Trimming took 2 bases from V and 3 from J, leaving 13 bases between them. CDR3 size: 15 residues. The CDR3 nucleotides read TGTGCCAGTAGTATACGAACCGGGGGCAAAGAGACCCAGTACTTC. Translating gives CASSIRTGGKETQYF.

The chain combines TRBV29-1 with TRBJ2-1; a weak D match, TRBD1 (5 bases). This CDR3 spans 12 amino acids. With 3 bases removed from V and 4 bases from J, the gap between germline ends came to 7 bases. Germline assignment: CDR1 SQVTM and CDR2 ANQGSEA. The chain's CDR3 is CSVDRDYNEQFF. CDR3 in DNA: TGCAGCGTTGACAGGGATTACAATGAGCAGTTCTTC.

This clone was seen only a few times. The gene calls are TRBV5-5 and TRBJ1-1; a possible D gene is TRBD1 (6 bases). The CDR3 totals 16 residues. V lost 2 bases and J 2 bases, leaving 16 bases between the germline ends. Germline V CDR1 and CDR2: SGHKS, YYEKEE (reference sequence). The CDR3 spells CASSFMTGSGNTEAFF. The CDR3 DNA sequence: TGTGCCAGCAGCTTTATGACAGGCTCGGGAAACACTGAAGCTTTCTTT. Full variable domain (remainder filled in from reference TRBV5-5 and TRBJ1-1): DAGVTQSPTHLIKTRGQQVTLRCSPISGHKSVSWYQQVLGQGPQFIFQYYEKEERGRGNFPDRFSARQFPNYSSELNVNALLLGDSALYLCASSFMTGSGNTEAFFGQGTRLTVV.

This chain connects TRBV6-6 to TRBJ1-1; D is ambiguous. Germline loops: CDR1 MNHNY, CDR2 SVGAGI (reference sequence). The CDR3 runs to 13 residues. Trimming removed 8 bases from V and 1 base from J, with 11 bases in between. The CDR3, as DNA: TGTGCCAGCCGGCAGTCGGCGAACACTGAAGCTTTCTTT. The encoded protein is CASRQSANTEAFF.

V and J are TRBV18 and TRBJ2-1; 11 bases match TRBD2. Losses at the gene ends were 5 bases for V and 1 base for J; bases not matched to a gene: 16. This CDR3 has 20 amino acids. From germline, CDR1 is KGHSH and CDR2 LQKENI. The CDR3 nucleotides read TGTGCCAGCTCAAGGATCTCACTAGCGGGAGTAGGGTGGTCCTACAATGAGCAGTTCTTC. Translation: CASSRISLAGVGWSYNEQFF.

This clone has only a few counts. The gene calls are TRBV11-2 and TRBJ2-1; 11 nucleotides agree with TRBD1. CDR1 is SGHAT, CDR2 FQNNGV, per germline. This CDR3 contains 16 residues. The trim removed 4 bases at V and 9 bases at J, leaving 11 bases unmatched. In nucleotides, the CDR3 is TGTGCCAGCAGCTACTTAGACGGGACAGGGGGAGGTGAGCAGTTCTTC. Its protein is CASSYLDGTGGGEQFF.

V is TRBV5-4 and J is TRBJ2-4; 12 bases are shared with TRBD2. Germline V CDR1 and CDR2: SGHNT, YYREEE (reference sequence). CDR3 length equals 17 residues. The ends lost 5 bases at V and 1 base at J; junction bases unmatched: 7. Written as DNA, the CDR3 is TGTGCCAGCAGACAAATGACTAGCGGGAGTGCCAAAAACATTCAGTACTTC. Translation gives CASRQMTSGSAKNIQYF.

The V call is TRBV5-7, the J call TRBJ2-3; D call uncertain. TRBV5-7 falls under the ORF class, with uncertain function. Trimming cost V 4 bases and J 2 bases, with 11 bases left between them. This CDR3 contains 14 residues. The CDR3 region is CASSPFTTTDTQYF. The CDR3 region has the DNA TGTGCCAGCAGCCCCTTCACTACCACAGATACGCAGTATTTT.

This clone was counted between two and nine times. The chain carries TRBV7-8 and TRBJ2-7; D is ambiguous. This CDR3 is 13 amino acids long. The ends were cut back, 2 bases at V and 5 bases at J, with 10 bases in the middle. CDR1 and CDR2 (germline): SGHVS, FQNEAQ. CDR3 nucleotides: TGTGCCAGCAGCTTACCGACAAGGGACGAGCAGTACTTC. Translating gives CASSLPTRDEQYF.

The CDR3 region is CASSDPAVSTDTQYF. Written as DNA, the CDR3 is TGCGCCAGCAGCGATCCCGCGGTTAGCACAGATACGCAGTATTTT. This sequence joins TRBV5-1 and TRBJ2-3; D remains ambiguous. The CDR3 spans 15 residues. Trimming removed 4 bases at V and 0 bases at J, with 12 bases between. Per germline, CDR1 SGHRS and CDR2 YFSETQ. The variable domain in full, with the rest retrieved from reference TRBV5-1 and TRBJ2-3, is KAGVTQTPRYLIKTRGQQVTLSCSPISGHRSVSWYQQTPGQGLQFLFEYFSETQRNKGNFPGRFSGRQFSNSRSEMNVSTLELGDSALYLCASSDPAVSTDTQYFGPGTRLTVL.

The V and J genes are TRBV5-1 and TRBJ1-1; D perhaps matches TRBD1 (5 bases). Deletions cut 0 bases from V and 2 bases from J, with 11 bases between. Germline V gives CDR1 SGHRS, CDR2 YFSETQ. The CDR3 has 15 residues. The CDR3 DNA reads TGCGCCAGCAGCTTGGGGGGACCATTAAACACTGAAGCTTTCTTT. It encodes CASSLGGPLNTEAFF.

The chain links TRBV5-1 to TRBJ1-1; D perhaps matches TRBD1 (6 bases). The CDR3 totals 16 residues. V lost 4 bases and J 1 base, leaving 17 bases between the germline ends. Germline lookup yields CDR1 SGHRS and CDR2 YFSETQ. The DNA for the CDR3 is TGCGCCAGCAGCCTCCTTAGGGGGGCTGAGAACACTGAAGCTTTCTTT. Protein product: CASSLLRGAENTEAFF.

CDR3 loop: CASSARRGGDEKLFF. Written as DNA, the CDR3 is TGTGCCAGCAGTGCCCGCAGGGGAGGGGACGAGAAACTGTTTTTT. The chain is built from TRBV6-1 and TRBJ1-4; possible D gene TRBD1, 6 bases. V was trimmed by 4 bases and J by 11 bases, leaving 20 bases between them. Germline CDR1 MNHNS, CDR2 SASEGT. The CDR3 spans 15 residues.

The V gene is TRBV6-5, the J gene TRBJ1-2; no clear D. CDR1 is MNHEY, CDR2 SVGAGI, per germline. The CDR3 sequence is 13 residues long. Trimming took off 6 bases at V and 2 bases at J, with 10 bases between the two ends. Here the CDR3 reads CASRTSKNYGYTF. DNA for the CDR3: TGTGCCAGCAGGACCAGTAAAAACTATGGCTACACCTTC.

This clone was detected a few times. The rearrangement links TRBV7-9 to TRBJ1-5; tentatively, D is TRBD1 (6 bases). V gave up 5 bases and J gave up 5 bases, with 16 bases separating them. The CDR3 has 15 residues. The V gene's germline CDR1 is SEHNR and CDR2 FQNEAQ (reference sequence). The CDR3 DNA reads TGTGCCAGCAGCCCTGAAGGGGGGATGTATCAGCCCCAGCATTTT. It is translated as CASSPEGGMYQPQHF.

There are a few counts of this clone. The chain combines TRBV6-5 with TRBJ1-5; no firm D call. The CDR3 is made up of 12 amino acids. Looked up from germline, CDR1 is MNHEY and CDR2 is SVGAGI. V shed 5 bases and J shed 6 bases, with 8 bases lying between them. This CDR3 reads CASSLRGQPQHF. In nucleotides, the CDR3 is TGTGCCAGCAGTCTGCGGGGTCAGCCCCAGCATTTT.

This rearrangement joins TRBV18 to TRBJ1-1, with unresolved D. Trimming took off 2 bases at V and 1 base at J, with 5 bases between the two ends. CDR3 length: 13 amino acids. Germline values: CDR1 KGHSH, CDR2 LQKENI. This chain's CDR3 is CASSPAKNTEAFF. The CDR3 DNA follows: TGTGCCAGCTCACCAGCCAAGAACACTGAAGCTTTCTTT.

The chain is built from TRBV28 and TRBJ1-6; D is ambiguous. V was cut by 7 bases and J by 0 bases, with 13 bases left in between. Germline V gene data show CDR1 as MDHEN and CDR2 as SYDVKM. The CDR3 spans 16 residues. The CDR3 is CASTADRRSYNSPLHF. The CDR3 DNA reads TGTGCCAGCACTGCGGACCGCCGCTCCTATAATTCACCCCTCCACTTT.

This clone turned up a few times. The chain links TRBV30 to TRBJ1-1; D not certain. CDR1 is GTSNPN, CDR2 SVGIG, per germline (reference sequence). V was cut by 0 bases and J by 5 bases, with 10 bases left in between. The CDR3 contains 13 residues. The CDR3 is CAWSVADITEAFF. The DNA of the CDR3 is TGTGCCTGGAGTGTAGCGGATATTACTGAAGCTTTCTTT.

The rearrangement links TRBV6-4 to TRBJ1-1; 9 bases are shared with TRBD1. Trimming cost V 6 bases and J 1 base; bases outside gene matches: 3. This CDR3 comprises 14 residues. The V gene's germline CDR1 is MRHNA and CDR2 SNTAGT. DNA for the CDR3: TGTGCCAGCAGGATGGACAGGGGGAACACTGAAGCTTTCTTT. It codes for CASRMDRGNTEAFF.

CDR3 residues: CASSDHTGELFF. CDR3 coding DNA: TGTGCCAGCAGTGACCACACCGGGGAGCTGTTTTTT. This chain connects TRBV6-5 to TRBJ2-2; no clear D gene. The CDR3 contains 12 residues. In germline, CDR1 is MNHEY, CDR2 SVGAGI. V lost 5 bases to trimming and J lost 3 bases, with 4 bases between them.

The CDR3 protein is CSVVSGSGAGQYF. DNA for the CDR3: TGCAGCGTTGTTTCGGGCAGCGGAGCCGGGCAGTACTTC. V is TRBV29-1 and J is TRBJ2-7; D is possibly TRBD2 (5 bases). Germline V CDR1 and CDR2: SQVTM, ANQGSEA. CDR3 size: 13 residues. Trimming cost V 4 bases and J 9 bases, with 19 bases left between them.

V and J are TRBV2 and TRBJ2-3, with 10 bases aligning to TRBD2. Germline V gene data show CDR1 as SNHLY and CDR2 as FYNNEI. J lost 5 bases, V lost 6 bases, and 5 bases had no gene match. The CDR3 runs 14 residues. CDR3 sequence (DNA): TGTGCCAGCAGCCTTAGACTAGCGGGAGATACGCAGTATTTT. Its translation is CASSLRLAGDTQYF.

The chain has TRBV19 and TRBJ1-5; D is unresolved. The length of the CDR3 is 14 residues. CDR1 is LNHDA and CDR2 is SQIVND in the germline V gene (reference sequence). Trimming took off 7 bases at V and 0 bases at J, with 10 bases between the two ends. DNA of the CDR3: TGTGCCAGTAATCGCCGGGATAGCAATCAGCCCCAGCATTTT. It encodes CASNRRDSNQPQHF.

V usage is TRBV4-3 and J usage is TRBJ1-4; D is unclear. Germline CDR1 reads LGHNA; CDR2 reads YSLEER. The V end lost 0 bases, the J end lost 8 bases, and 10 bases lay between the germline ends. This CDR3 is 14 amino acids long. CDR3 in DNA: TGCGCCAGCAGCCAAGATCGTTTTGACGAAAAACTGTTTTTT. Translated: CASSQDRFDEKLFF.

The rearrangement joins TRBV14 to TRBJ1-1, with a possible D match to TRBD1 (5 bases). The germline CDR1 and CDR2 sequences are SGHDN and FVKESK. The V end lost 1 base, the J end lost 5 bases, and 14 bases lay between the germline ends. The CDR3 is 15 amino acids. Written as DNA, the CDR3 is TGTGCCAGCAGCCAAGCCGCAGGGTCGTGGACTGAAGCTTTCTTT. This encodes CASSQAAGSWTEAFF.

In this sample, this clone turned up a few times. The chain has TRBV14 and TRBJ2-7, with D possibly matching TRBD1 (5 bases). With 4 bases removed from V and 10 bases from J, the gap between germline ends came to 17 bases. The CDR3 is 13 amino acids. Per germline, CDR1 SGHDN and CDR2 FVKESK. The CDR3 reads CASSLTRARYQYF. CDR3 in DNA: TGTGCCAGCAGCCTAACCAGGGCCCGGTACCAGTACTTC.